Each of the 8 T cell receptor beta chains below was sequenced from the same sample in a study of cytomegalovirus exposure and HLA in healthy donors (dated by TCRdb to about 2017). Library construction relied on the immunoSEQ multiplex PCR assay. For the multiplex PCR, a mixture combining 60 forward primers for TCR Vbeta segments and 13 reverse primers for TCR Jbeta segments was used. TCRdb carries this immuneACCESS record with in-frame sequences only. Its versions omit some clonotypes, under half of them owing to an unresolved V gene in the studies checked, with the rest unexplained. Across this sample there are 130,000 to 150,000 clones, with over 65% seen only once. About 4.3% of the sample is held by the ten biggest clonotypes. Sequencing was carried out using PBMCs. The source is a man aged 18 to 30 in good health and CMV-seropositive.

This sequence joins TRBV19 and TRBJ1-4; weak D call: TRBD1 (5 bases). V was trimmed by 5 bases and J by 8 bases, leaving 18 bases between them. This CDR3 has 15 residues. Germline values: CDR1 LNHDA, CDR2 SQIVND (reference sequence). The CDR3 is CASSPRTGGGEKLFF. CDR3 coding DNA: TGTGCCAGTAGTCCCCGCACTGGGGGAGGGGAAAAACTGTTTTTT.

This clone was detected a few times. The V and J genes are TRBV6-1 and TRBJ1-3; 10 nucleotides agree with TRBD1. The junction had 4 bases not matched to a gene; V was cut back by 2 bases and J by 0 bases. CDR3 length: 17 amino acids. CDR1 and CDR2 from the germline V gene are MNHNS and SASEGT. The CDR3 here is CASSERGQGISGNTIYF. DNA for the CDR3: TGTGCCAGCAGTGAAAGGGGACAGGGGATCTCTGGAAACACCATATATTTT.

The CDR3 region has the DNA TGTGCCAGCAGCAAGAACATTGGGGGGTACGAGCAGTACTTC. This sequence encodes CASSKNIGGYEQYF. The rearrangement uses TRBV9 and TRBJ2-7, with D possibly matching TRBD2 (6 bases). Germline lookup yields CDR1 SGDLS and CDR2 YYNGEE. V was cut by 4 bases and J by 4 bases, with 15 bases left in between. The CDR3 covers 14 residues.

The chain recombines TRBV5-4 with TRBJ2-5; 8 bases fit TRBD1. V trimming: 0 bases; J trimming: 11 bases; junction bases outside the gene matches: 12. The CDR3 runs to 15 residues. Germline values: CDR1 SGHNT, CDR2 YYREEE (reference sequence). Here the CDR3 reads CASSLADRGIMEQYF. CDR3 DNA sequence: TGTGCCAGCAGCTTGGCCGACAGGGGAATAATGGAACAGTACTTC. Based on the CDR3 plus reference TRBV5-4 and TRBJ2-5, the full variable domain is ETGVTQSPTHLIKTRGQQVTLRCSSQSGHNTVSWYQQALGQGPQFIFQYYREEENGRGNFPPRFSGLQFPNYSSELNVNALELDDSALYLCASSLADRGIMEQYFGPGTRLLVL.

CDR3 sequence: CASRSIGQGWTDTQYF. The CDR3 DNA reads TGTGCCAGCAGGTCGATCGGACAGGGGTGGACAGATACGCAGTATTTT. The V call is TRBV28, the J call TRBJ2-3; 9 nucleotides match TRBD1. The V gene's germline CDR1 is MDHEN and CDR2 SYDVKM. The CDR3 extends over 16 amino acids. V was pared by 6 bases and J by 3 bases, with 10 bases of the junction left unmatched.

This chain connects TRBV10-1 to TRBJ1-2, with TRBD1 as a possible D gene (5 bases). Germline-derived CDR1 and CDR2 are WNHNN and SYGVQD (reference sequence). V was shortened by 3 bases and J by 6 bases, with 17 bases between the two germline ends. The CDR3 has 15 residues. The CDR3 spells CASSEAPAPGNGYTF. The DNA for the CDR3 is TGCGCCAGCAGTGAAGCTCCGGCTCCAGGGAATGGCTACACCTTC.

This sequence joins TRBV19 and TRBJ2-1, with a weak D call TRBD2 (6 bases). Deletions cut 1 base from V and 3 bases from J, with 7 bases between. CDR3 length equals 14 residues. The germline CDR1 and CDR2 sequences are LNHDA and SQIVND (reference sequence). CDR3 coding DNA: TGTGCCAGTAGTATAGGGAGGGGCTACAATGAGCAGTTCTTC. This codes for CASSIGRGYNEQFF.

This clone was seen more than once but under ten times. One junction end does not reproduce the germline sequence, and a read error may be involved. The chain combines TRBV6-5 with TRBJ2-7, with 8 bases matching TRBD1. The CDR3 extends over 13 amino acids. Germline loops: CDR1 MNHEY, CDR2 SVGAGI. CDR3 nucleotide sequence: TGTGCCAGCAGGTACTTAGACAGGGGCGAGCAGTACTTC. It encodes CASRYLDRGEQYF.